This T cell receptor (beta chain) comes out of a study of T cell changes during pregnancy in multiple sclerosis. This table comes from immunoSEQ multiplex PCR, and its TCRdb copy is limited to in-frame clones, with some not included. The sample includes 50,000 or so clones, approximately 94% of them seen just once. Trimming shortened V by 0 bases and J by 0 bases, and 10 bases separated the two germline ends. The CDR3 is 15 amino acids. Germline CDR1 SGHRS, CDR2 YFSETQ. This TCR derives from a female donor with multiple sclerosis, enrolled in a pregnancy study. The rearrangement joins TRBV5-1 to TRBJ2-7; D remains ambiguous. This specimen consisted of CD4+ T cells from peripheral blood mononuclear cells, obtained before pregnancy. CDR3 residues: CASSLVAGASYEQYF. DNA for the CDR3: TGCGCCAGCAGCTTGGTTGCAGGCGCCTCCTACGAGCAGTACTTC. Together with reference TRBV5-1 and TRBJ2-7, the CDR3 gives the full variable domain: KAGVTQTPRYLIKTRGQQVTLSCSPISGHRSVSWYQQTPGQGLQFLFEYFSETQRNKGNFPGRFSGRQFSNSRSEMNVSTLELGDSALYLCASSLVAGASYEQYFGPGTRLTVT.